Included here is one T cell receptor (beta chain) sequence, with context. This sample was taken from a study of blood T cell repertoires in COVID-19. As for the study in general: From the United States, Italy and Spain came samples of acute and convalescent COVID-19. Nucleic acid was either cDNA or gDNA, and it came from T cells, B-cell-depleted T cells, or PBMCs.

The germline V gene has CDR1 DFQATT and CDR2 SNEGSKA (reference sequence). V lost 3 bases to trimming and J lost 4 bases, with 13 bases between them. This CDR3 comprises 15 residues. How the authors handled the data: Amplification with reference gene primers provided the estimates of nucleated cell counts. TCRdb's copy holds only in-frame clones and misses some; the assay was immunoSEQ multiplex PCR. D and trimming come from the DNA, and the V and J calls and clone size come from that table. The data contain tens of thousands of clones, about 90% of them seen just once; the ten biggest clones take up roughly 4.4%.

The V and J genes are TRBV20-1 and TRBJ2-6; D is perhaps TRBD1 (6 bases). This clonotype originated in a man aged 45-60 years with active COVID-19. The sequenced sample was peripheral blood. CDR3 in amino acids: CSASHPGAGANVLTF. The DNA for the CDR3 is TGCAGTGCTAGTCACCCAGGGGCCGGGGCCAACGTCCTGACTTTC.